The entry below gives a single T cell receptor beta chain sequence along with its context. Antigen specificity is unknown. The data are from a study of B cell selection in AIRE deficiency. The regulatory T cell sort gate was CD4+CD25hiCD127low/negative. Libraries were prepared by immunoSEQ multiplex PCR; TCRdb keeps only in-frame clonotypes and omits some of them. This table has about 26,000 clones, around 92% appearing once. Study-level results: Approximately 29% of healthy-shared Treg sequences were found among patient Tconv cells. AIRE-deficient Tconv and Treg repertoires matched healthy donors in TCRBV, CDR3 length, diversity.

With 5 bases clipped from V and 0 bases from J, the junction kept 4 bases outside the gene matches. Germline lookup yields CDR1 SGHRS and CDR2 YFSETQ. The CDR3 length is 14 residues. This rearrangement joins TRBV5-1 to TRBJ2-7; TRBD1 matches at 8 bases. The sequencing sample was made of CD4+CD25+ Tregs sorted from PBMCs. This TCR was sampled from a human donor in good health. The DNA for the CDR3 is TGCGCCAGCAGTCACAGGGGGGACTCCTACGAGCAGTACTTC. As protein: CASSHRGDSYEQYF.